This T cell receptor (beta chain) derives from a study of radiotherapy plus CTLA-4 blockade in lung cancer. On the study more broadly: Objective responses arose in approximately 17% of patients, and around 30% experienced disease control. Study-wide results and caveats: With interferon-beta, early dynamics of blood T cell clones were reported to best predict response. Clones derived from tumor TCRs expanded in blood after radiotherapy plus ipilimumab.

As concerns this clone: What it recognizes is unknown.

People whose metastatic non-small-cell lung cancer was chemo-refractory got focal radiation along with CTLA-4 blockade by ipilimumab. The method was immunoSEQ multiplex PCR; TCRdb's version includes in-frame clones alone and lacks a portion of them. The sample has 40,000 to 50,000 clones, under 80% seen once; the top ten hold around a tenth. Losses at the gene ends were 6 bases for V and 3 bases for J; bases not matched to a gene: 5. The CDR3 is made up of 15 amino acids. In germline, CDR1 is MNHEY, CDR2 SVGAGI. This clonotype was sampled from a human donor with non-small cell lung cancer who had stable disease on radiotherapy plus ipilimumab. Sequencing used peripheral blood, obtained from a patient treated with radiotherapy plus ipilimumab. The V call is TRBV6-5, the J call TRBJ2-2, with TRBD2 matching 9 bases. Here the CDR3 reads CASRSGGTYTGELFF. The CDR3, as DNA: TGTGCCAGCAGAAGCGGGGGGACGTACACCGGGGAGCTGTTTTTT.